These T cell receptor beta chains were read from a single sample in a study of cytomegalovirus exposure and HLA in healthy donors. Data came from immunoSEQ multiplex PCR; TCRdb stores just in-frame clones and leaves some out. The sample shows tens of thousands of clones, about 84% of them seen only once. What was sequenced was PBMCs. These TCRs come from a man aged 25-45 years in good health and CMV-seronegative. The CDR3 runs from the conserved cysteine through the conserved F or W. The order of the fields is J gene, V gene, D gene, clone size, CDR3 protein, CDR3 DNA. The D gene is left open where the match is weak. Clone size is stated in some rows and not others, as once, few, many or a class when expanded.

TRBJ2-3 | TRBV21-1 | NA | NA | CASSKGSRDRPPGSTDTQYF | TGTGCCAGCAGCAAGGGGAGCCGGGACAGGCCTCCCGGGAGCACAGATACGCAGTATTTT
TRBJ1-1 | TRBV5-1 | NA | NA | CASSLGSGLNTEAFF | TGCGCCAGCAGCTTGGGTTCAGGGCTGAACACTGAAGCTTTCTTT
TRBJ2-6 | TRBV2 | TRBD2 | NA | CASLLAGVASGANVLTF | TGTGCCAGTCTGCTAGCGGGAGTAGCCTCTGGGGCCAACGTCCTGACTTTC
TRBJ1-1 | TRBV5-5 | TRBD1 | once | CASSFGAGGERAEAFF | TGTGCCAGCAGCTTTGGGGCAGGGGGCGAGAGGGCTGAAGCTTTCTTT
TRBJ2-2 | TRBV7-9 | TRBD2 | NA | CASSPPSSGGHLGGELFF | TGTGCCAGCAGCCCTCCCTCTAGCGGGGGCCACTTAGGCGGGGAGCTGTTTTTT
TRBJ1-1 | TRBV11-2 | NA | NA | CASSRGLVRTGEAFF | TGTGCCAGCAGCCGAGGACTAGTCCGAACGGGTGAAGCTTTCTTT
TRBJ2-3 | TRBV10-3 | NA | NA | CAITRDSSTDTQYF | TGTGCCATCACCCGGGACTCAAGCACAGATACGCAGTATTTT
TRBJ2-7 | TRBV6-1 | NA | NA | CASSEADRAYEQYF | TGTGCCAGCAGTGAAGCAGACAGAGCCTACGAGCAGTACTTC
TRBJ2-5 | TRBV9 | NA | once | CASSVETEETQYF | TGTGCCAGCAGCGTAGAAACAGAAGAGACCCAGTACTTC
TRBJ1-1 | TRBV11-3 | TRBD1 | NA | CASSVSGTGSEAFF | TGTGCCAGCAGCGTATCCGGGACAGGGTCTGAAGCTTTCTTT
TRBJ1-6 | TRBV30 | TRBD1 | NA | CAWTPGQTFFSSYNSPLHF | TGTGCCTGGACCCCGGGACAGACCTTTTTTAGCTCCTATAATTCACCCCTCCACTTT
TRBJ1-5 | TRBV25-1 | NA | NA | CASSVQGTQPQHF | TGTGCCAGCAGTGTCCAGGGAACTCAGCCCCAGCATTTT
TRBJ1-1 | TRBV11-3 | NA | NA | CASSLEVRRNTEAFF | TGTGCCAGCAGCTTAGAGGTGAGAAGGAACACTGAAGCTTTCTTT
TRBJ1-2 | TRBV30 | NA | NA | CAWSVLQGTYGYTF | TGTGCCTGGAGTGTACTTCAGGGGACCTATGGCTACACCTTC